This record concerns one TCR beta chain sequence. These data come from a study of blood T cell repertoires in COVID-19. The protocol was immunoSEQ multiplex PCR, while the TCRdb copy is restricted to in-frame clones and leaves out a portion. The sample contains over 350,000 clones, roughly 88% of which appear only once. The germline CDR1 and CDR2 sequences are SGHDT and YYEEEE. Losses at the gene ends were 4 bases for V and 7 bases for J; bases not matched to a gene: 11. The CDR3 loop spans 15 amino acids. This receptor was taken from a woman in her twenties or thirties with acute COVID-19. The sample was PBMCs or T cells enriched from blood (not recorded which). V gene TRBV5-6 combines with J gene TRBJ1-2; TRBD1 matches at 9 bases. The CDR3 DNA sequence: TGTGCCAGCAGCATAAGGGACAGGGTTCTGGGTGGCTACACCTTC. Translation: CASSIRDRVLGGYTF.